These 32 T cell receptor beta chains share one sample of origin, sequenced in a study of blood T cell repertoires in COVID-19. Some clones are missing from TCRdb's copy, which holds only in-frame ones; the method was immunoSEQ multiplex PCR. The profile shows some 300,000 clones, more than 75% of them singletons. The sequencing input was PBMCs or T cells enriched from blood (not recorded which). The receptor source for this set is a woman aged 60-70 years in a cohort exposed to, infected with or recovered from COVID-19 (not recorded which).

This chain uses TRBV7-6 with TRBJ1-1, with TRBD1 matching over 11 bases. Germline assignment: CDR1 SGHVS and CDR2 FNYEAQ. There are 13 residues in the CDR3. V trimming: 5 bases; J trimming: 8 bases; junction bases outside the gene matches: 4. The DNA for the CDR3 is TGTGCCAGCAGCCTAGGGACAGGGGGAGAAGCTTTCTTT. Its translation: CASSLGTGGEAFF.

The chain couples TRBV3-1 (or the pseudogene TRBV3-2) to TRBJ2-5, with 8 bases that match TRBD2. Trimming took 4 bases from V and 7 from J; bases not matched to a gene: 5. Germline V gene data show CDR1 as LGHDT and CDR2 as YNNKEL (reference sequence). The CDR3 runs 13 residues. The CDR3 DNA reads TGTGCCAGCAGCCGGCGGGGGGACGGGACCCAGTACTTC. It specifies CASSRRGDGTQYF.

This clone was seen only once. This sequence joins TRBV19 and TRBJ2-2; the match to TRBD2 covers 13 bases. V was clipped by 7 bases and J by 5 bases; unmatched bases: 7. This CDR3 contains 16 residues. Germline-derived CDR1 and CDR2 are LNHDA and SQIVND (reference sequence). CDR3 protein: CASTLTSGRGTGELFF. CDR3 DNA sequence: TGTGCCAGTACCCTCACTAGCGGGAGGGGAACCGGGGAGCTGTTTTTT. Supplemented by reference TRBV19 and TRBJ2-2, the full variable domain reads DGGITQSPKYLFRKEGQNVTLSCEQNLNHDAMYWYRQDPGQGLRLIYYSQIVNDFQKGDIAEGYSVSREKKESFPLTVTSAQKNPTAFYLCASTLTSGRGTGELFFGEGSRLTVL.

CDR3 in DNA: TGCGCCAGCAGCCGCGGGGACAGCTCCTACAATGAGCAGTTCTTC. Encoded protein: CASSRGDSSYNEQFF. The chain has TRBV5-1 and TRBJ2-1; D possibly corresponds to TRBD1 (7 bases). The CDR3 spans 15 residues. Germline V CDR1 and CDR2: SGHRS, YFSETQ. V was cut by 4 bases and J by 0 bases, with 11 bases left in between.

As concerns this clone: The same CDR3 is also encoded by other DNA sequences in this sample. The chain couples TRBV7-9 to TRBJ2-7; 7 bases align to TRBD2. Germline-derived CDR1 and CDR2 are SEHNR and FQNEAQ (reference sequence). J was trimmed by 2 bases and V by 5 bases; bases with no gene match: 3. The CDR3 sequence is 13 residues long. CDR3 DNA: TGTGCCAGCAGCCTGAGCGGGGCCTACGAGCAGTACTTC. Translated: CASSLSGAYEQYF.

The chain links TRBV6-4 to TRBJ2-1; 8 bases are shared with TRBD2. Germline V gene sequence: CDR1 MRHNA, CDR2 SNTAGT. J gave up 6 bases and V 6 bases, and 10 bases lay outside the gene matches. This CDR3 contains 15 residues. CDR3 loop: CASSVWAGGSNEQFF. The CDR3 coding sequence is TGTGCCAGCAGCGTCTGGGCGGGAGGCTCCAATGAGCAGTTCTTC.

This clone has a single count. The CDR3 nucleotides read TGTGCCAGCAGCGGAAGAGGAGGCACTAATGAAAAACTGTTTTTT. Encoded protein: CASSGRGGTNEKLFF. The genes are TRBV5-8 and TRBJ1-4; D is unresolved. The CDR3 is 15 residues long. Germline CDR1 is SGHTS and CDR2 is YDEGEE. Trimming shortened V by 4 bases and J by 2 bases, and 12 bases separated the two germline ends.

This clone was seen at least ten times. The V and J genes are TRBV28 and TRBJ2-3; TRBD2 matches at 13 bases. This CDR3 region has 20 residues. The germline V gene has CDR1 MDHEN and CDR2 SYDVKM. The J segment lost 2 bases and the V segment lost 2 bases, leaving 13 bases of the junction unmatched. This CDR3 is CASSLPLTPGLAGNTDTQYF. The CDR3 DNA sequence: TGTGCCAGCAGTTTACCGCTAACTCCGGGACTAGCGGGGAACACAGATACGCAGTATTTT.

The chain combines TRBV10-1 with TRBJ2-5, with D possibly TRBD2 on 6 matching bases. Trimming removed 0 bases from V and 4 bases from J, with 9 bases in between. The germline V gene has CDR1 WNHNN and CDR2 SYGVQD (reference sequence). This CDR3 is 14 amino acids long. The chain's CDR3 is CASSESRGGETQYF. For the CDR3, the DNA is TGCGCCAGCAGTGAGTCACGGGGAGGAGAGACCCAGTACTTC.

The rearrangement joins TRBV28 to TRBJ1-5; no clear D. Germline V gene lookup returns CDR1 MDHEN and CDR2 SYDVKM. The CDR3 consists of 12 residues. The V and J ends lost 3 bases and 6 bases respectively, with 6 bases between them. CDR3 coding DNA: TGTGCCAGCAGTTTTCTGAGTCAGCCCCAGCATTTT. Translation gives CASSFLSQPQHF.

The V call is TRBV7-3, the J call TRBJ2-2; 8 positions match TRBD2. This CDR3 has 15 amino acids. V was clipped by 5 bases and J by 3 bases; unmatched bases: 5. CDR1 SGHTA and CDR2 FQGTGA come from the germline V gene. The CDR3 DNA reads TGTGCCAGCAGCCCTCAGGGACTAGACACCGGGGAGCTGTTTTTT. This translates into CASSPQGLDTGELFF.

The genes are TRBV18 and TRBJ2-7; 9 bases fit TRBD2. The CDR3 has 13 amino acids. V was pared by 0 bases and J by 7 bases, with 1 base of the junction left unmatched. Germline-derived CDR1 and CDR2 are KGHSH and LQKENI. The DNA for the CDR3 is TGTGCCAGCTCACCACCGCTAGCGGGAGAGCAGTACTTC. Translating gives CASSPPLAGEQYF. Drawing the rest from reference TRBV18 and TRBJ2-7, the complete variable domain is NAGVMQNPRHLVRRRGQEARLRCSPMKGHSHVYWYRQLPEEGLKFMVYLQKENIIDESGMPKERFSAEFPKEGPSILRIQQVVRGDSAAYFCASSPPLAGEQYFGPGTRLTVT.

The chain combines TRBV19 with TRBJ1-2, with 9 bases fitting TRBD1. After removal of 4 bases from V and 1 base from J, the junction contained 7 bases not matched to a gene. Germline V gene lookup returns CDR1 LNHDA and CDR2 SQIVND (reference sequence). The CDR3 covers 16 residues. This CDR3 is CASSRSGQGFNYGYTF. DNA of the CDR3: TGTGCCAGTAGTAGGTCGGGACAGGGATTTAACTATGGCTACACCTTC. Full variable domain (outside the CDR3, taken from reference TRBV19 and TRBJ1-2): DGGITQSPKYLFRKEGQNVTLSCEQNLNHDAMYWYRQDPGQGLRLIYYSQIVNDFQKGDIAEGYSVSREKKESFPLTVTSAQKNPTAFYLCASSRSGQGFNYGYTFGSGTRLTVV.

In its sample, this clone was seen once. This chain links TRBV3-1 (or the pseudogene TRBV3-2) with TRBJ2-3; D remains ambiguous. CDR1 is LGHDT and CDR2 is YNNKEL in the germline V gene (reference sequence). The germline V and J ends were trimmed by 4 bases and 4 bases, with 15 bases remaining between them. The CDR3 totals 15 residues. CDR3 residues: CASSPSAATADTQYF. The CDR3 DNA reads TGTGCCAGCAGCCCTTCCGCGGCCACCGCAGATACGCAGTATTTT.

The CDR3 sequence is CASSSHTGTGGAKPYGYTF. CDR3 nucleotides: TGTGCCAGTAGTAGCCACACCGGGACAGGGGGCGCGAAACCCTATGGCTACACCTTC. This chain joins TRBV19 and TRBJ1-2; 12 bases agree with TRBD1. Trimming at V came to 4 bases and at J to 4 bases, leaving 16 bases not matched to a gene. This CDR3 spans 19 amino acids. Germline V lookup: CDR1 LNHDA, CDR2 SQIVND (reference sequence).

With respect to this clone: Mismatch with germline at one junction end may stem from a read error. This chain uses TRBV28 with TRBJ2-1; TRBD1 agrees at 9 bases. Germline V gene sequence: CDR1 MDHEN, CDR2 SYDVKM. This CDR3 region has 15 residues. CDR3 nucleotide sequence: TGTGCCAGCAGTCACCGGGACAGGGATATCAATGGGCAGTTCTTC. It encodes CASSHRDRDINGQFF.

The gene calls are TRBV7-9 and TRBJ2-7, with 7 bases identical to TRBD2. J gave up 0 bases and V 1 base, and 6 bases lay outside the gene matches. CDR3 length: 16 residues. The V gene's germline CDR1 is SEHNR and CDR2 FQNEAQ (reference sequence). The CDR3 region has the DNA TGTGCCAGCAGCTTAGGCCCTAGCGGTAGCTCCTACGAGCAGTACTTC. The encoded protein is CASSLGPSGSSYEQYF.

V gene TRBV5-5 combines with J gene TRBJ1-2, with 7 positions matching TRBD1. The germline gives CDR1 SGHKS, CDR2 YYEKEE (reference sequence). There are 13 residues in the CDR3. The V and J ends lost 7 bases and 5 bases, in that order; junction bases with no gene match: 8. CDR3 region: CASEEGAAYGYTF. CDR3 nucleotides: TGTGCCAGCGAAGAGGGGGCGGCTTATGGCTACACCTTC.

This chain connects TRBV18 to TRBJ1-5; D gene ambiguous. Germline values: CDR1 KGHSH, CDR2 LQKENI. Trimming removed 2 bases from V and 6 bases from J, with 8 bases in between. The CDR3 totals 13 residues. The CDR3, as DNA: TGTGCCAGCTCACCAGGCACGGGTCAGCCCCAGCATTTT. This translates into CASSPGTGQPQHF.

The chain employs TRBV28 and TRBJ1-3, with 10 bases that match TRBD1. The CDR3 runs 17 residues. The germline gives CDR1 MDHEN, CDR2 SYDVKM. V lost 0 bases and J lost 1; bases outside the gene matches: 3. The CDR3 DNA sequence: TGTGCCAGCAGTTTATGGGGACAGGGGAAGTCTGGAAACACCATATATTTT. Translated, it gives CASSLWGQGKSGNTIYF.

The J gene is TRBJ2-1, the V gene TRBV27, with 11 bases lining up with TRBD2. CDR1 and CDR2 (germline): MNHEY, SMNVEV (reference sequence). Trimming took 1 base from V and 7 from J; bases not matched to a gene: 6. The length of the CDR3 is 16 residues. The CDR3 protein is CASSLFPSGRRNEQFF. In DNA form, the CDR3 reads TGTGCCAGCAGTTTATTTCCTAGCGGGAGGCGTAATGAGCAGTTCTTC.

This clone has only one observation. The J gene is TRBJ2-3, the V gene TRBV7-3, with 9 bases identical to TRBD2. Germline CDR1 SGHTA, CDR2 FQGTGA. The CDR3 totals 14 residues. Trimming removed 5 bases from V and 1 base from J; junction bases left unmatched: 1. The CDR3 DNA sequence: TGTGCCAGCAGCCGCGGGAGGGGCACAGATACGCAGTATTTT. Its protein is CASSRGRGTDTQYF. The full variable domain, rest sourced from reference TRBV7-3 and TRBJ2-3, is GAGVSQTPSNKVTEKGKYVELRCDPISGHTALYWYRQSLGQGPEFLIYFQGTGAADDSGLPNDRFFAVRPEGSVSTLKIQRTERGDSAVYLCASSRGRGTDTQYFGPGTRLTVL.

The chain links TRBV28 to TRBJ2-5; 7 bases match TRBD1. Trimming cost V 6 bases and J 3 bases; bases outside gene matches: 7. The V gene's germline CDR1 is MDHEN and CDR2 SYDVKM. The CDR3 contains 14 residues. CDR3 DNA sequence: TGTGCCAGCAGCCTGACCGACAGGGAAGAGACCCAGTACTTC. Protein: CASSLTDREETQYF.

A remark on this clone: This sample also contains other DNA sequences that code for the same CDR3. This sequence joins TRBV19 and TRBJ1-2; no firm D call. V lost 2 bases, J lost 2 bases, and 6 bases lay in between. Germline V lookup: CDR1 LNHDA, CDR2 SQIVND (reference sequence). This CDR3 has 13 amino acids. In DNA, the CDR3 is TGTGCCAGTAGTATAACCGGGAACTATGGCTACACCTTC. It encodes CASSITGNYGYTF.

This clone showed up just once. The chain links TRBV9 to TRBJ2-1, with a tentative D call TRBD2 (6 bases). Germline V gene lookup returns CDR1 SGDLS and CDR2 YYNGEE. Between the trimmed V and J ends, which lost 0 bases and 8 bases, there was a span of 9 bases. The CDR3 covers 13 residues. The CDR3 DNA reads TGTGCCAGCAGCGTAGAGACTAGGGATGAGCAGTTCTTC. Protein product: CASSVETRDEQFF.

The chain is built from TRBV7-2 and TRBJ2-7; 10 positions match TRBD2. This CDR3 region has 16 residues. Per the germline V gene, CDR1 is SGHTA and CDR2 is FQGNSA. Germline trimming cut 10 bases from V and 0 bases from J; bases unmatched to any gene: 12. The CDR3 sequence is CATKGGTSAISYEQYF. The CDR3 DNA follows: TGTGCCACCAAGGGGGGGACTAGCGCGATCTCCTACGAGCAGTACTTC.

DNA of the CDR3: TGTGCCAGCAGTTTAGGAGCGGGGAATGGCTACACCTTC. Translation: CASSLGAGNGYTF. The V gene is TRBV12-3 or TRBV12-4, the J gene TRBJ1-2; D call uncertain. V shed 1 base and J shed 6 bases, with 9 bases lying between them. CDR3 size: 13 residues.

This chain uses TRBV7-8 with TRBJ1-4, with a tentative D call TRBD1 (5 bases). The CDR3 is 16 amino acids. Germline V CDR1 and CDR2: SGHVS, FQNEAQ. The germline V and J ends were trimmed by 5 bases and 8 bases, with 21 bases remaining between them. For the CDR3, the DNA is TGTGCCAGCAGCCTCCGTTGGGGGGACTCAGCCGAAAAACTGTTTTTT. Protein: CASSLRWGDSAEKLFF.

This chain uses TRBV29-1 with TRBJ2-2; 12 bases fit TRBD1. Germline lookup yields CDR1 SQVTM and CDR2 ANQGSEA. The CDR3 contains 13 residues. V shed 7 bases, J shed 8 bases, and the junction held 5 bases outside the gene matches. The CDR3 is CSAGTGGHGELFF. The CDR3 DNA sequence: TGCAGCGCGGGGACAGGGGGCCATGGGGAGCTGTTTTTT.

This rearrangement joins TRBV5-1 to TRBJ1-6; 7 positions agree with TRBD1. The length of the CDR3 is 16 residues. V shed 4 bases and J 3 bases; nucleotides not matched to a gene: 7. CDR1 and CDR2 from the germline V gene are SGHRS and YFSETQ. The CDR3 loop reads CASSRGTENYNSPLHF. CDR3 bases: TGCGCCAGCAGCCGCGGGACAGAAAACTATAATTCACCCCTCCACTTT.

The chain joins TRBV18 to TRBJ2-7; D perhaps matches TRBD1 (5 bases). This CDR3 spans 12 amino acids. Per germline, CDR1 KGHSH and CDR2 LQKENI. V was pared by 3 bases and J by 5 bases, with 8 bases between. CDR3 nucleotide sequence: TGTGCCAGCTCACCGCAAGGGGACGAGCAGTACTTC. It codes for CASSPQGDEQYF.

V and J are TRBV7-2 and TRBJ2-3; 7 nucleotides match TRBD1. V gave up 1 base and J gave up 6 bases; unmatched junction bases: 7. This CDR3 region has 15 residues. The germline gives CDR1 SGHTA, CDR2 FQGNSA. Written as DNA, the CDR3 is TGTGCCAGCAGCTTAGGGGACAGTTGGGTGGATACGCAGTATTTT. Protein sequence: CASSLGDSWVDTQYF.